A selection of T cell receptor beta chains follows, all from one sample in a study of cytomegalovirus exposure and HLA in healthy donors. Sequenced by immunoSEQ multiplex PCR; TCRdb stores in-frame clones only, minus some. Of more than 80,000 clones in the sample, just under 70% are singletons; the top ten hold 2.7%. Sequencing was performed on PBMCs. The receptor source for this set is a man aged 50 or older in good health and CMV-seronegative. Each CDR3 is given with its conserved first and last residue. Fields, in order: V gene, D gene, J gene, clone size, CDR3 DNA, CDR3 protein. D genes are given only for firm matches. The size field is filled for only some rows; it gives once, few, many or a size class.

V: TRBV10-3; D: .; J: TRBJ1-4; size: few; DNA: TGTGCCATCAGTGAGTTTTCGGGACAAGGTAATGAAAAACTGTTTTTT; CDR3: CAISEFSGQGNEKLFF
V: TRBV29-1; D: TRBD2; J: TRBJ2-1; size: .; DNA: TGCAGCGTTGTAACGGGGCGGGAGGCGGGAAATGGTGGGGATGAGCAGTTCTTC; CDR3: CSVVTGREAGNGGDEQFF
V: TRBV5-1; D: TRBD1; J: TRBJ2-1; size: .; DNA: TGCGCCAGCAGCCTAGGGACAGGGGCTACCAATGAGCAGTTCTTC; CDR3: CASSLGTGATNEQFF
V: TRBV10-3; D: TRBD2; J: TRBJ2-5; size: .; DNA: TGTGCCATCAGTGAGTCCAGCGGGGGATTGAAGACCCAGTACTTC; CDR3: CAISESSGGLKTQYF
V: TRBV19; D: .; J: TRBJ1-5; size: .; DNA: TGTGCCAGTAGTATAGCCCGGGACGGGAGATACAATCAGCCCCAGCATTTT; CDR3: CASSIARDGRYNQPQHF
V: TRBV11-3; D: TRBD2; J: TRBJ2-5; size: .; DNA: TGTGCCAGCACCCCTAGTGGGGGGGAAGAGACCCAGTACTTC; CDR3: CASTPSGGEETQYF
V: TRBV5-1; D: .; J: TRBJ1-1; size: few; DNA: TGCGCCAGCAGCTCCAACAGGGACCTGACTGAAGCTTTCTTT; CDR3: CASSSNRDLTEAFF
V: TRBV6-6; D: TRBD1; J: TRBJ2-7; size: .; DNA: TGTGCCAGCAGCCCCGGGACAGGGAGCTCCTACGAGCAGTACTTC; CDR3: CASSPGTGSSYEQYF
V: TRBV4-3; D: TRBD2; J: TRBJ2-3; size: .; DNA: TGCGCCAGCAGCCAACATCCTAGCGGGGTGGCAGATACGCAGTATTTT; CDR3: CASSQHPSGVADTQYF
V: TRBV5-4; D: TRBD1; J: TRBJ1-1; size: .; DNA: TGTGCCAGCAGCATCATTCAGGGGGCTGAAGCTTTCTTT; CDR3: CASSIIQGAEAFF
V: TRBV6-1; D: TRBD2; J: TRBJ2-2; size: few; DNA: TGTGCCAGCAGTGACCTGCCGGGACTAGGTTCCGGGGAGCTGTTTTTT; CDR3: CASSDLPGLGSGELFF
V: TRBV18; D: TRBD1; J: TRBJ1-5; size: .; DNA: TGTGCCAGCTCTCCAGGGGGGGATCAGCCCCAGCATTTT; CDR3: CASSPGGDQPQHF
V: TRBV4-1; D: .; J: TRBJ1-3; size: .; DNA: TGCGCCAGCAGCCACCCCGGGAAGTCTGGAAACACCATATATTTT; CDR3: CASSHPGKSGNTIYF
V: TRBV7-2; D: TRBD1; J: TRBJ1-4; size: .; DNA: TGTGCCAGCAGCTCTCAATCACAGGGGGGGAAACTGTTTTTT; CDR3: CASSSQSQGGKLFF
V: TRBV29-1; D: TRBD2; J: TRBJ2-5; size: .; DNA: TGCAGCGTTGGGCTAGCGGGGGCCCAAGAGACCCAGTACTTC; CDR3: CSVGLAGAQETQYF
V: TRBV5-1; D: .; J: TRBJ2-6; size: once; DNA: TGCGCCAGCAGCACACAGGCTTCTGGGGCCAACGTCCTGACTTTC; CDR3: CASSTQASGANVLTF
V: TRBV7-9; D: TRBD1; J: TRBJ2-7; size: .; DNA: TGTGCCAGCAGCACCATCAAGGGACAGGGGACCTACGAGCAGTACTTC; CDR3: CASSTIKGQGTYEQYF
V: TRBV7-9; D: .; J: TRBJ1-6; size: .; DNA: TGTGCCAGCAGCCCAGGCGCCACCCTCCACTTT; CDR3: CASSPGATLHF
V: TRBV2; D: TRBD1; J: TRBJ1-5; size: once; DNA: TGTGCCAGCAGTGTGACAGGGGAAGGAAGTCAGCCCCAGCATTTT; CDR3: CASSVTGEGSQPQHF
V: TRBV5-4; D: .; J: TRBJ2-1; size: .; DNA: TGTGCCAGCAGCTTTTTCGATGAGCAGTTCTTC; CDR3: CASSFFDEQFF
V: TRBV7-3; D: .; J: TRBJ1-1; size: few; DNA: TGTGCCAGCAGCTTATATATGAACACTGAAGCTTTCTTT; CDR3: CASSLYMNTEAFF
V: TRBV13; D: .; J: TRBJ1-1; size: few; DNA: TGTGCCAGCAGCTTAACCCAGGCCAGGGGCACTGAAGCTTTCTTT; CDR3: CASSLTQARGTEAFF
V: TRBV30; D: .; J: TRBJ1-3; size: .; DNA: TGTGCCTGGAGTCTCGGCTCTGGAAACACCATATATTTT; CDR3: CAWSLGSGNTIYF
V: TRBV4-1; D: TRBD2; J: TRBJ2-3; size: .; DNA: TGCGCCAGCAGCCAAGTTGGGCTAGCGGGGGGCGATAGCACAGATACGCAGTATTTT; CDR3: CASSQVGLAGGDSTDTQYF
V: TRBV4-2; D: .; J: TRBJ1-1; size: few; DNA: TGTGCCAGCAGCCAAGATTTGGGCAGGGTCAACACTGAAGCTTTCTTT; CDR3: CASSQDLGRVNTEAFF
V: TRBV4-3; D: .; J: TRBJ1-3; size: few; DNA: TGCGCCAGCAGCCAAGAGCCGAACTGGGGAAACACCATATATTTT; CDR3: CASSQEPNWGNTIYF
V: TRBV30; D: .; J: TRBJ1-1; size: .; DNA: TGTGCCTGGGACAGGCTGAACACTGAAGCTTTCTTT; CDR3: CAWDRLNTEAFF
V: TRBV9; D: .; J: TRBJ1-2; size: .; DNA: TGTGCCAGCAGCGTAGCTTTTACAGGGCGGGGCTACACCTTC; CDR3: CASSVAFTGRGYTF
V: TRBV6-5; D: .; J: TRBJ1-2; size: .; DNA: TGTGCCAGCAGTCCCGGGTTACCCCGGGACTATGGCTACACCTTC; CDR3: CASSPGLPRDYGYTF
V: TRBV5-1; D: .; J: TRBJ2-2; size: .; DNA: TGCGCCAGCAGCTTGGCCGAGAGGAACACCGGGGAGCTGTTTTTT; CDR3: CASSLAERNTGELFF
V: TRBV20-1; D: .; J: TRBJ2-3; size: .; DNA: TGCAGTTCCCCTTTGGCCGATACGCAGTATTTT; CDR3: CSSPLADTQYF
V: TRBV5-1; D: .; J: TRBJ1-1; size: .; DNA: TGCGCCAGCAGCTTGGAGAGTGAGGTATTATTCTTT; CDR3: CASSLESEVLFF
V: TRBV28; D: TRBD1; J: TRBJ1-2; size: .; DNA: TGTGCCAGCATCTCAGGGGGCTGGTATGGCTACACCTTC; CDR3: CASISGGWYGYTF
V: TRBV30; D: TRBD1; J: TRBJ1-2; size: once; DNA: TGTGCCTGGAGGGTCAGGGGGGAATTGGACGGCTACACCTTC; CDR3: CAWRVRGELDGYTF
V: TRBV15; D: .; J: TRBJ1-1; size: few; DNA: TGTGCCACCAGCAGAGCCCTACAGAGTGAAGCTTTCTTT; CDR3: CATSRALQSEAFF
V: TRBV4-3; D: TRBD2; J: TRBJ2-1; size: .; DNA: TGCGCCAGCAGCCAAGATGGGACTAGCCTATACAATGAGCAGTTCTTC; CDR3: CASSQDGTSLYNEQFF
V: TRBV28; D: TRBD1; J: TRBJ1-5; size: .; DNA: TGTGCCAGCAGTTTCATGTTAGAGGGACAGGGGGCTAATCAGCCCCAGCATTTT; CDR3: CASSFMLEGQGANQPQHF
V: TRBV23-1; D: .; J: TRBJ2-3; size: .; DNA: TGCGCCAGCAGTCAATACGCAGGAACCACAGATACGCAGTATTTT; CDR3: CASSQYAGTTDTQYF
V: TRBV6-1; D: .; J: TRBJ2-7; size: once; DNA: TGTGCCAGCAGTGAGGCCGCCTACGAGCAGTACTTC; CDR3: CASSEAAYEQYF
V: TRBV7-2; D: TRBD2; J: TRBJ2-2; size: .; DNA: TGTGCCAGCAGCCCGGGACTAGCGGGGGGGGCCGGGGAGCTGTTTTTT; CDR3: CASSPGLAGGAGELFF
V: TRBV15; D: .; J: TRBJ2-1; size: .; DNA: TGTGCCACCAGCAGTAAACGGGAACGGCAGTTCTTC; CDR3: CATSSKRERQFF
V: TRBV5-1; D: .; J: TRBJ2-3; size: .; DNA: TGCGCCAGCACCGGGAGTGGGACAGATACGCAGTATTTT; CDR3: CASTGSGTDTQYF
V: TRBV7-9; D: .; J: TRBJ1-1; size: .; DNA: TGTGCCAGCAGCTTAAGGGGAAATGAACTGAGCACTGAAGCTTTCTTT; CDR3: CASSLRGNELSTEAFF
V: TRBV5-4; D: .; J: TRBJ1-2; size: few; DNA: TGTGCCAGCAGCTTTGGGGCTACAGAAACCAATGGCTACACCTTC; CDR3: CASSFGATETNGYTF
V: TRBV30; D: .; J: TRBJ1-2; size: .; DNA: TGTGCCTGGAGTAAACTGCAGGGGAGCTATGGCTACACCTTC; CDR3: CAWSKLQGSYGYTF
V: TRBV5-1; D: .; J: TRBJ2-3; size: .; DNA: TGCGCCAGCAGTCGAGGTTCGGTAGATACGCAGTATTTT; CDR3: CASSRGSVDTQYF
V: TRBV7-9; D: .; J: TRBJ1-1; size: .; DNA: TGTGCCAGCAGCCCTCCTGTTGCAACTGTGAACACTGAAGCTTTCTTT; CDR3: CASSPPVATVNTEAFF
V: TRBV29-1; D: TRBD2; J: TRBJ2-7; size: few; DNA: TGCAGCGTGGCAGGGACTAGCGGGGGGGCCCAAGACCCGCAGTACTTC; CDR3: CSVAGTSGGAQDPQYF
V: TRBV4-2; D: .; J: TRBJ1-1; size: .; DNA: TGTGCCAGCAGCCAAGTCACCGGGGGGGCTTTCTTT; CDR3: CASSQVTGGAFF
V: TRBV5-1; D: TRBD2; J: TRBJ2-3; size: .; DNA: TGCGCCAGCTCCGAAGGGGAGACTAGCGGATGGGATACGCAGTATTTT; CDR3: CASSEGETSGWDTQYF
V: TRBV7-2; D: TRBD2; J: TRBJ2-3; size: few; DNA: TGTGCCAGCAGCCGTCTAGCGGGAGGCTCAGATACGCAGTATTTT; CDR3: CASSRLAGGSDTQYF
V: TRBV5-1; D: TRBD1; J: TRBJ1-2; size: .; DNA: TGCGCCAGCAGCTTGGATGGGACAGGGGACTATGGCTACACCTTC; CDR3: CASSLDGTGDYGYTF
V: TRBV5-1; D: TRBD1; J: TRBJ1-5; size: few; DNA: TGCGCCAGCAGCGTCGGGACAGGGGAGCGCCAGCCCCAGCATTTT; CDR3: CASSVGTGERQPQHF
V: TRBV6-5; D: .; J: TRBJ2-1; size: .; DNA: TGTGCCAGCAGCCGGGGTAATGAGCAGTTCTTC; CDR3: CASSRGNEQFF
V: TRBV19; D: TRBD1; J: TRBJ1-2; size: once; DNA: TGTGCCAGTAGTATTCGAGCCGGACAGGGGGCCTATGGCTACACCTTC; CDR3: CASSIRAGQGAYGYTF
V: TRBV6-1; D: .; J: TRBJ2-5; size: few; DNA: TGTGCCAGTGGCAGGTATATGGTGGAGACCCAGTACTTC; CDR3: CASGRYMVETQYF
V: TRBV5-1; D: .; J: TRBJ2-5; size: .; DNA: TGCGCCAGCAGCCCCGCACCCGGGACATACCAAGAGACCCAGTACTTC; CDR3: CASSPAPGTYQETQYF
V: TRBV27; D: TRBD2; J: TRBJ2-3; size: .; DNA: TGTGCCAGCAGTCACTTCCTAGCGGGGGGCGTAGCAGATACGCAGTATTTT; CDR3: CASSHFLAGGVADTQYF
V: TRBV6-6; D: TRBD2; J: TRBJ2-3; size: .; DNA: TGTGCCAGCAGTTACTTTAGCGGGGGTTCCACAGATACGCAGTATTTT; CDR3: CASSYFSGGSTDTQYF
V: TRBV7-8; D: .; J: TRBJ1-1; size: .; DNA: TGTGCCAGCAGCGACCAGGGGTTGAACACTGAAGCTTTCTTT; CDR3: CASSDQGLNTEAFF